Below are 12 T cell receptor beta chains sequenced from a single sample in a study of T cells in Graves' hyperthyroidism and ophthalmopathy. RNA transcripts were the template for amplifying TCR beta CDR3 regions. The HTBI primer set was used in a first-round RT-PCR of the TCR CDR3. TCRdb reanalysed the multiplex PCR reads using MiXCR and keeps one entry per CDR3 protein. Here the sample spans roughly 420,000 distinct CDR3 sequences, around 14% being singletons. The sample comprised blood. The receptors come from a woman aged 18 to 35 with Graves' hyperthyroidism.

This clonotype was recorded at least ten times. This rearrangement joins TRBV20-1 to TRBJ2-7; a weak D match, TRBD2 (6 bases). The CDR3 runs 12 residues. Trimming cost V 3 bases and J 4 bases, with 10 bases left between them. Germline assignment: CDR1 DFQATT and CDR2 SNEGSKA (reference sequence). The CDR3 is CSASPGTYEQYF. Here the CDR3 DNA reads TGCAGTGCTAGTCCGGGGACTTACGAGCAGTACTTC.

This clonotype occurred many times. The chain links TRBV6-1 to TRBJ2-3, with 12 bases identical to TRBD2. V shed 8 bases, J shed 4 bases, and the junction held 7 bases outside the gene matches. CDR1 is MNHNS and CDR2 is SASEGT in the germline V gene. The CDR3 contains 15 residues. CDR3 region: CASVRTSGNADTQYF. The CDR3 DNA follows: TGTGCCAGCGTGCGGACTAGCGGGAATGCAGATACGCAGTATTTT.

This clonotype has ten or more counts. This chain uses TRBV12-3 or TRBV12-4 with TRBJ2-7; 9 nucleotides line up with TRBD1. The CDR3 contains 14 residues. The V and J ends lost 2 bases and 6 bases, in that order; junction bases with no gene match: 5. In DNA, the CDR3 is TGTGCCAGCAGTTTATGGGACAGGGTAAGCGAGCAGTACTTC. Its translation is CASSLWDRVSEQYF.

This clonotype was recorded many times. The V call is TRBV2, the J call TRBJ1-6; D not certain. Per the germline V gene, CDR1 is SNHLY and CDR2 is FYNNEI. V was shortened by 3 bases and J by 8 bases, with 8 bases between the two germline ends. The CDR3 sequence is 13 residues long. The CDR3 loop is CASSDSAYSPLHF. For the CDR3, the DNA is TGTGCCAGCAGTGATTCCGCTTATTCACCCCTCCACTTT. Using reference TRBV2 and TRBJ1-6 for the parts outside the CDR3, the full variable domain is EPEVTQTPSHQVTQMGQEVILRCVPISNHLYFYWYRQILGQKVEFLVSFYNNEISEKSEIFDDQFSVERPDGSNFTLKIRSTKLEDSAMYFCASSDSAYSPLHFGNGTRLTVT.

The chain is built from TRBV14 and TRBJ1-2; TRBD1 is a possible D gene (6 bases). V was shortened by 2 bases and J by 2 bases, with 12 bases between the two germline ends. CDR3 length equals 15 residues. The germline gives CDR1 SGHDN, CDR2 FVKESK. The CDR3 sequence is CASSQTGRTNYGYTF. CDR3 DNA: TGTGCCAGCAGCCAAACAGGGAGAACCAACTATGGCTACACCTTC.

Points on this clonotype: One end of the junction is discordant with germline, which a read error may explain. The chain couples TRBV7-2 to TRBJ1-4; D is perhaps TRBD1 (6 bases). CDR1 and CDR2 from the germline V gene are SGHTA and FQGNSA. The CDR3 contains 14 residues. The CDR3 coding sequence is TGTGCCAGCAGCTTCAGGGGCGGTAATGGAAAACTGTTTTTT. Its protein product is CASSFRGGNGKLFF.

This chain's CDR3 is CASSYSSGRPSGYTF. DNA of the CDR3: TGTGCCAGCAGTTACTCCTCCGGACGGCCCTCCGGCTACACCTTC. This chain uses TRBV6-2 or TRBV6-3 with TRBJ1-2, with unresolved D. Trimming stripped 0 bases from V and 8 bases from J, with 16 bases between. The CDR3 covers 15 residues. Germline V lookup: CDR1 MNHEY, CDR2 SVGEGT.

The chain is built from TRBV5-1 and TRBJ1-2; 7 bases fit TRBD1. The CDR3 has 13 residues. Germline CDR1 reads SGHRS; CDR2 reads YFSETQ. With 5 bases clipped from V and 5 bases from J, the junction kept 6 bases outside the gene matches. CDR3 amino acids: CASRLGQDYGYTF. The CDR3 DNA reads TGCGCCAGCAGACTCGGACAGGATTATGGCTACACCTTC.

This clonotype was recorded a few times. The J gene is TRBJ2-2, the V gene TRBV29-1, with 7 bases fitting TRBD1. The germline gives CDR1 SQVTM, CDR2 ANQGSEA. With V trimmed by 6 bases and J by 4 bases, 8 bases remained unmatched. The CDR3 runs 14 residues. CDR3 loop: CSVETGLGTGELFF. In DNA, the CDR3 is TGCAGCGTCGAGACAGGGTTGGGCACCGGGGAGCTGTTTTTT.

This clonotype was picked up many times. V is TRBV6-1 and J is TRBJ2-3; 9 positions match TRBD2. Germline V lookup: CDR1 MNHNS, CDR2 SASEGT. This CDR3 spans 19 amino acids. Trimming took 8 bases from V and 2 from J; bases not matched to a gene: 20. CDR3 residues: CASVRSGGSHLLNTDTQYF. In DNA, the CDR3 is TGTGCCAGCGTGAGAAGCGGGGGGTCACACCTACTAAACACAGATACGCAGTATTTT.

This clonotype came up a few times. The gene calls are TRBV14 and TRBJ2-7, with TRBD2 matching 11 bases. The CDR3 covers 15 residues. CDR1 and CDR2 (germline): SGHDN, FVKESK. Trimming cost V 8 bases and J 0 bases; bases outside gene matches: 6. CDR3 sequence: CASPGLAVVSYEQYF. The CDR3 nucleotides read TGTGCCAGCCCGGGACTAGCGGTAGTCTCCTACGAGCAGTACTTC.

This rearrangement joins TRBV5-1 to TRBJ1-4, with D possibly TRBD1 on 5 matching bases. Trimming removed 3 bases from V and 6 bases from J, with 18 bases in between. Germline V lookup: CDR1 SGHRS, CDR2 YFSETQ. The CDR3 runs 16 residues. The CDR3 nucleotides are TGCGCCAGCAGCTCAGGGACCTCAGCTTGGGATGAAAAACTGTTTTTT. Its translation: CASSSGTSAWDEKLFF. Full variable domain (rest looked up from reference TRBV5-1 and TRBJ1-4): KAGVTQTPRYLIKTRGQQVTLSCSPISGHRSVSWYQQTPGQGLQFLFEYFSETQRNKGNFPGRFSGRQFSNSRSEMNVSTLELGDSALYLCASSSGTSAWDEKLFFGSGTQLSVL.